The 27 T cell receptor beta chains reported below all come from one sample, sequenced in a study of Graves' ophthalmopathy and Graves' hyperthyroidism. Investigators amplified TCR beta CDR3 regions from RNA transcripts. The library came from an HTBI-primed first-round RT-PCR and a second-round multiplex PCR. One entry per CDR3 protein, called by TCRdb with MiXCR from the multiplex PCR reads. Of approximately 41,000 distinct CDR3 sequences listed, around 52% are singletons. The sequenced sample consisted of peripheral blood. These receptor sequences come from an adult man with Graves' ophthalmopathy.

This clonotype was picked up one time. The V gene is TRBV6-4, the J gene TRBJ2-2, with D possibly TRBD1 on 5 matching bases. The CDR3 is 11 residues long. Trimming cost V 4 bases and J 8 bases, with 5 bases left between them. CDR1 MRHNA and CDR2 SNTAGT come from the germline V gene. The CDR3 sequence is CASSGTGELFF. Written as DNA, the CDR3 is TGTGCCAGCAGTGGGACAGGGGAGCTGTTTTTT.

This clonotype is termed medium-sized. The genes are TRBV20-1 and TRBJ1-1; 7 positions match TRBD1. V dropped 3 bases and J dropped 0; count of bases not matched to a gene: 4. The CDR3 has 14 residues. Germline-derived CDR1 and CDR2 are DFQATT and SNEGSKA (reference sequence). CDR3 DNA sequence: TGCAGTGCTAGTAGGGACAGCATGAACACTGAAGCTTTCTTT. This codes for CSASRDSMNTEAFF.

The genes are TRBV10-3 and TRBJ2-1, with 10 bases lining up with TRBD2. Germline lookup yields CDR1 ENHRY and CDR2 SYGVKD. There are 15 residues in the CDR3. The trim removed 7 bases at V and 9 bases at J, leaving 12 bases unmatched. The CDR3 region has the DNA TGTGCCATCAACGAGGCTAGCGGGAGAGTTTCTGAGCAGTTCTTC. Protein: CAINEASGRVSEQFF.

This clonotype appeared many times. The rearrangement links TRBV7-9 to TRBJ2-1, with unresolved D. This CDR3 has 14 amino acids. Germline V gene data show CDR1 as SEHNR and CDR2 as FQNEAQ (reference sequence). V lost 0 bases and J lost 3, with 6 bases in between. CDR3 region: CASSLAAVYNEQFF. CDR3 bases: TGTGCCAGCAGCTTAGCGGCGGTCTACAATGAGCAGTTCTTC. The complete variable domain, with remaining parts taken from reference TRBV7-9 and TRBJ2-1, reads DTGVSQNPRHKITKRGQNVTFRCDPISEHNRLYWYRQTLGQGPEFLTYFQNEAQLEKSRLLSDRFSAERPKGSFSTLEIQRTEQGDSAMYLCASSLAAVYNEQFFGPGTRLTVL.

The chain has TRBV19 and TRBJ1-2; 7 bases map to TRBD1. CDR1 is LNHDA and CDR2 is SQIVND in the germline V gene (reference sequence). The CDR3 covers 14 residues. V dropped 2 bases and J dropped 7; count of bases not matched to a gene: 7. CDR3 amino acids: CASSIPSTGSGYTF. In DNA form, the CDR3 reads TGTGCCAGTAGTATACCCTCGACAGGGTCTGGCTACACCTTC.

The J gene is TRBJ1-2, the V gene TRBV20-1; 12 bases are a match to TRBD1. CDR1 and CDR2 from the germline V gene are DFQATT and SNEGSKA (reference sequence). There are 14 residues in the CDR3. Trimming at V came to 4 bases and at J to 7 bases, leaving 7 bases not matched to a gene. CDR3 protein: CSATRDRGPIGYTF. CDR3 coding DNA: TGCAGTGCTACCCGGGACAGGGGGCCGATTGGCTACACCTTC.

Turning to this clonotype: A read error is likely, as this CDR3 ends without the conserved phenylalanine or tryptophan. The DNA is omitted, as the CDR3 cannot be located on it reliably, and the CDR3 follows TCRdb's listing. The V gene is TRBV7-3, the J gene TRBJ2-1; the listed D gene, TRBD1, was not tested against the DNA. The CDR3 spans 12 residues, counting both ends. CDR1 and CDR2 from the germline V gene are SGHTA and FQGTGA. CDR3 residues: CASSLTNAGAGR.

This clonotype counts as medium-sized (0.01 to 0.1%). The chain carries TRBV7-8 and TRBJ1-4, with unresolved D. This CDR3 is 11 amino acids long. V was trimmed by 5 bases and J by 8 bases, leaving 6 bases between them. CDR1 and CDR2 (germline): SGHVS, FQNEAQ. DNA for the CDR3: TGTGCCAGCAGCCCTTCAGAAAAACTGTTTTTT. Encoded protein: CASSPSEKLFF.

With respect to this clonotype: The junction differs from germline at one of its ends, possibly a read error. The chain combines TRBV6-5 with TRBJ2-1; D is uncertain. The CDR3 is 15 residues long. Germline CDR1 reads MNHEY; CDR2 reads SVGAGI. The CDR3 DNA reads as TGTGCCAGCAGTTACTCGGGTTTTGCCTTCGATGAGCGGTTCTTC. It is translated as CASSYSGFAFDERFF.

J is TRBJ1-4 and V is TRBV28; 12 bases match TRBD1. The CDR3 covers 16 residues. Germline V lookup: CDR1 MDHEN, CDR2 SYDVKM. V shed 1 base and J 7 bases; nucleotides not matched to a gene: 4. CDR3: CASSLYGGQGAEKLFF. The CDR3 DNA is TGTGCCAGCAGTTTATACGGGGGACAGGGGGCTGAAAAACTGTTTTTT.

About this clonotype itself: This is likely a read error, given that the CDR3 carries no conserved phenylalanine or tryptophan at its end. V and J are TRBV7-8 and TRBJ1-2, with D unclear. The germline gives CDR1 SGHVS, CDR2 FQNEAQ. This CDR3 spans 13 amino acids. Between the trimmed V and J ends, which lost 3 bases and 8 bases, there was a span of 13 bases. CDR3 in DNA: TGTGCCAGCAGCTTGGGTCCGAACCGGGGCTACACCCTC. Protein product: CASSLGPNRGYTL.

There are many counts of this clonotype. The rearrangement uses TRBV2 and TRBJ2-5, with D uncertain. V dropped 8 bases and J dropped 7 bases, with 8 bases sitting between them. The V gene's germline CDR1 is SNHLY and CDR2 FYNNEI. The CDR3 is 10 residues long. CDR3 amino acids: CASESGTQYF. In DNA, the CDR3 is TGTGCCAGCGAATCCGGGACCCAGTACTTC.

There are many counts of this clonotype. The chain is built from TRBV9 and TRBJ1-1, with TRBD1 as a possible D gene (6 bases). Per germline, CDR1 SGDLS and CDR2 YYNGEE. The CDR3 covers 12 residues. V was clipped by 3 bases and J by 9 bases, with 12 bases between them. In DNA, the CDR3 is TGTGCCAGCAGCGGTGGACAGACCCAAGCTTTCTTT. Translation gives CASSGGQTQAFF.

This clonotype has just one count. This chain uses TRBV7-9 with TRBJ2-7, with TRBD2 matching 9 bases. The CDR3 is 14 residues long. Germline CDR1 and CDR2: SEHNR and FQNEAQ (reference sequence). V shed 4 bases, J shed 9 bases, and the junction held 10 bases outside the gene matches. The CDR3 reads CASSWRGGLNGQYV. The CDR3 DNA follows: TGTGCCAGCAGCTGGCGGGGGGGGCTGAACGGGCAGTACGTC.

The rearrangement links TRBV20-1 to TRBJ2-7; TRBD1 agrees at 7 bases. CDR1 is DFQATT and CDR2 is SNEGSKA in the germline V gene (reference sequence). This CDR3 contains 13 residues. After removal of 6 bases from V and 0 bases from J, the junction contained 5 bases not matched to a gene. CDR3 bases: TGCAGTGCCGCAAGGGACAGCTCCTACGAGCAGTACTTC. This sequence encodes CSAARDSSYEQYF.

V is TRBV20-1 and J is TRBJ2-7, with D possibly matching TRBD1 (7 bases). Germline V gives CDR1 DFQATT, CDR2 SNEGSKA (reference sequence). Deletions cut 3 bases from V and 6 bases from J, with 15 bases between. The CDR3 covers 13 residues. The CDR3 here is CSASGQGGGEQYF. DNA for the CDR3: TGCAGTGCTAGTGGCCAGGGGGGTGGCGAGCAGTACTTC.

This chain joins TRBV20-1 and TRBJ1-3; D unclear. The CDR3 is 13 residues long. With 0 bases removed from V and 7 bases from J, the gap between germline ends came to 10 bases. Germline-derived CDR1 and CDR2 are DFQATT and SNEGSKA (reference sequence). The CDR3 region is CSARDRRGNTIYF. As DNA, the CDR3 is TGCAGTGCTAGAGATCGGAGAGGGAACACCATATATTTT.

The chain carries TRBV18 and TRBJ2-4, with 7 bases fitting TRBD2. The ends lost 0 bases at V and 4 bases at J; junction bases unmatched: 12. CDR3 length: 18 residues. Germline loops: CDR1 KGHSH, CDR2 LQKENI. The CDR3 loop reads CASSPPTGGSLRKNIQYF. For the CDR3, the DNA is TGTGCCAGCTCACCACCAACTGGCGGGAGTTTAAGGAAAAACATTCAGTACTTC.

This clonotype was counted ten times or more. The chain has TRBV6-5 and TRBJ2-1, with TRBD1 matching 11 bases. CDR1 MNHEY and CDR2 SVGAGI come from the germline V gene. The CDR3 sequence is 15 residues long. Trimming took 5 bases from V and 3 from J; bases not matched to a gene: 3. The CDR3: CASSPGTGGYNEQFF. Here the CDR3 DNA reads TGTGCCAGCAGTCCGGGGACAGGGGGCTACAATGAGCAGTTCTTC.

In this sample, this clonotype turned up once. The V call is TRBV20-1, the J call TRBJ2-1, with no clear D. The length of the CDR3 is 11 residues. Looked up from germline, CDR1 is DFQATT and CDR2 is SNEGSKA (reference sequence). Trimming stripped 6 bases from V and 4 bases from J, with 7 bases between. This CDR3 is CSASWYNEQFF. CDR3 DNA: TGCAGTGCGAGCTGGTACAATGAGCAGTTCTTC.

This clonotype has only a few counts. This clone may be a read error of a much larger clone one base away. V is TRBV6-5 and J is TRBJ1-1, with D unclear. Germline lookup yields CDR1 MNHEY and CDR2 SVGAGI. This CDR3 spans 14 amino acids. CDR3 in amino acids: CASSPGRKNTEASF. CDR3 in DNA: TGTGCCAGCAGCCCTGGACGGAAGAACACTGAAGCTTCCTTT.

This chain joins TRBV18 and TRBJ2-3; D may be TRBD2 (6 bases). Trimming took 2 bases from V and 4 from J, leaving 13 bases between them. The CDR3 covers 15 residues. The germline gives CDR1 KGHSH, CDR2 LQKENI. The CDR3 is CASSPGGGFADTQYF. DNA for the CDR3: TGTGCCAGCTCACCAGGTGGGGGGTTTGCAGATACGCAGTATTTT.

In the case of this clonotype: A single base separates this from a much larger clone, so it may be a read error. The conserved phenylalanine or tryptophan is not found at the CDR3 terminus, so this likely reflects a read error. The V gene is TRBV28, the J gene TRBJ1-1; possible D gene TRBD1, 5 bases. The ends were cut back, 5 bases at V and 5 bases at J, with 15 bases in the middle. The CDR3 extends over 14 amino acids. Germline values: CDR1 MDHEN, CDR2 SYDVKM. CDR3 nucleotides: TGTGCCAGCAGTATGAGGGGCTTTGGGACTGAAGCTTTCTCT. Its protein product is CASSMRGFGTEAFS.

Of note for this clonotype: The junction differs from germline at one of its ends, possibly a read error. The CDR3 sequence is CAGSAGTSRPTGELFF. In DNA, the CDR3 is TGTGCCGGCAGCGCAGGGACTAGCAGGCCCACCGGGGAGCTGTTTTTT. The V gene is TRBV7-9, the J gene TRBJ2-2; the match to TRBD2 covers 9 bases. The CDR3 is 16 amino acids. Germline V gives CDR1 SEHNR, CDR2 FQNEAQ (reference sequence). Using reference TRBV7-9 and TRBJ2-2 for the parts outside the CDR3, the full variable domain is DTGVSQNPRHKITKRGQNVTFRCDPISEHNRLYWYRQTLGQGPEFLTYFQNEAQLEKSRLLSDRFSAERPKGSFSTLEIQRTEQGDSAMYLCAGSAGTSRPTGELFFGEGSRLTVL.

The genes are TRBV7-2 and TRBJ1-1, with no clear D. V was trimmed by 1 base and J by 0 bases, leaving 6 bases between them. The germline V gene has CDR1 SGHTA and CDR2 FQGNSA. This CDR3 comprises 14 residues. CDR3 amino acids: CASSLGGLNTEAFF. CDR3 nucleotides: TGTGCCAGCAGCTTAGGAGGCTTGAACACTGAAGCTTTCTTT.

The CDR3 protein is CSVARGRLAGGPQETQYF. CDR3 bases: TGCAGCGTTGCTAGGGGGCGACTAGCGGGGGGACCGCAAGAGACCCAGTACTTC. The gene calls are TRBV29-1 and TRBJ2-5; 13 nucleotides agree with TRBD2. Germline values: CDR1 SQVTM, CDR2 ANQGSEA. The CDR3 consists of 18 residues. The V gene end was trimmed by 4 bases and the J gene end by 2 bases; junction bases not matched to a gene: 13.

The chain has TRBV10-3 and TRBJ1-1, with a weak D call TRBD1 (6 bases). The CDR3 extends over 14 amino acids. The germline gives CDR1 ENHRY, CDR2 SYGVKD. The ends were cut back, 4 bases at V and 1 base at J, with 10 bases in the middle. CDR3 amino acids: CAISGKTGNTEAFF. DNA of the CDR3: TGTGCCATCAGTGGGAAGACAGGGAACACTGAAGCTTTCTTT.